One and the same sample provided the 8 T cell receptor beta chains below, sequenced in a study of cytomegalovirus exposure and HLA in healthy donors. 60 Vbeta and 13 Jbeta primers were used in PCR. TCRdb's copy holds only in-frame clones and misses some; the assay was immunoSEQ multiplex PCR. The sample lists approximately 160,000 clones; roughly four fifths were seen once. What was sequenced was PBMCs. All receptors derive from a young man in good health and CMV-seronegative.

The chain combines TRBV23-1 with TRBJ1-2; 9 bases map to TRBD1. TRBV23-1 is recorded as an ORF, its role being uncertain. The J segment lost 2 bases and the V segment lost 4 bases, leaving 8 bases of the junction unmatched. CDR3 length equals 16 residues. The CDR3, as DNA: TGCGCCAGCAGTCGACCGCCGGGACAGGGAAACTATGGCTACACCTTC. Translation gives CASSRPPGQGNYGYTF.

The chain combines TRBV6-5 with TRBJ1-2, with D maybe TRBD1 (5 bases). Trimming removed 5 bases from V and 3 bases from J, with 16 bases in between. This CDR3 has 15 residues. Germline V gene lookup returns CDR1 MNHEY and CDR2 SVGAGI. The CDR3 DNA reads TGTGCCAGCAGTGCCACGCGGGAGGGGTACTATGGCTACACCTTC. Translating gives CASSATREGYYGYTF.

CDR3 sequence: CASSLGPSNEKLFF. The CDR3 coding sequence is TGTGCCAGCAGCCTTGGGCCGAGTAATGAAAAACTGTTTTTT. J is TRBJ1-4 and V is TRBV5-5, with D hard to call. The CDR3 spans 14 residues. CDR1 and CDR2 (germline): SGHKS, YYEKEE (reference sequence). Trimming shortened V by 4 bases and J by 4 bases, and 11 bases separated the two germline ends. Combining the CDR3 with reference TRBV5-5 and TRBJ1-4 gives the whole variable domain DAGVTQSPTHLIKTRGQQVTLRCSPISGHKSVSWYQQVLGQGPQFIFQYYEKEERGRGNFPDRFSARQFPNYSSELNVNALLLGDSALYLCASSLGPSNEKLFFGSGTQLSVL.

The chain carries TRBV18 and TRBJ2-3, with D uncertain. From germline, CDR1 is KGHSH and CDR2 LQKENI. Trimming cost V 3 bases and J 0 bases, with 7 bases left between them. CDR3 length equals 14 residues. The CDR3 DNA reads TGTGCCAGCTCACCTCGAACTAGCACAGATACGCAGTATTTT. This sequence encodes CASSPRTSTDTQYF.

V usage is TRBV5-1 and J usage is TRBJ2-5; 9 positions match TRBD1. The CDR3 runs 15 residues. Losses at the gene ends were 0 bases for V and 2 bases for J; bases not matched to a gene: 2. Germline loops: CDR1 SGHRS, CDR2 YFSETQ. The CDR3 nucleotides read TGCGCCAGCAGCTTGGCTGACAGGGGGCAAGAGACCCAGTACTTC. It specifies CASSLADRGQETQYF.

Concerning this clone itself: Compared with germline, one end of the junction differs, possibly owing to a read error. This chain links TRBV7-7 with TRBJ2-5; the match to TRBD1 covers 10 bases. The CDR3 sequence is 14 residues long. Per the germline V gene, CDR1 is SSHAT and CDR2 is FNYEAQ (reference sequence). In DNA form, the CDR3 reads TGTGCTAGCAGCCCAGGGACAGGGGTAGAGACCCAGTACTTC. Its protein product is CASSPGTGVETQYF.

The genes are TRBV21-1 and TRBJ1-1. TRBV21-1 is shown as a pseudogene. The CDR3 totals 13 residues. CDR3 sequence (DNA): TGTGCCAGCAGCAAACGGGGGAACACTGAAGCTTTCTTT. It translates to CASSKRGNTEAFF.

V and J are TRBV6-5 and TRBJ2-1, with TRBD2 identical over 11 bases. V dropped 6 bases and J dropped 5; count of bases not matched to a gene: 6. Germline assignment: CDR1 MNHEY and CDR2 SVGAGI. There are 15 residues in the CDR3. The CDR3 protein is CASRAGTSGNNEQFF. In DNA, the CDR3 is TGTGCCAGCAGGGCCGGGACTAGCGGTAACAATGAGCAGTTCTTC.